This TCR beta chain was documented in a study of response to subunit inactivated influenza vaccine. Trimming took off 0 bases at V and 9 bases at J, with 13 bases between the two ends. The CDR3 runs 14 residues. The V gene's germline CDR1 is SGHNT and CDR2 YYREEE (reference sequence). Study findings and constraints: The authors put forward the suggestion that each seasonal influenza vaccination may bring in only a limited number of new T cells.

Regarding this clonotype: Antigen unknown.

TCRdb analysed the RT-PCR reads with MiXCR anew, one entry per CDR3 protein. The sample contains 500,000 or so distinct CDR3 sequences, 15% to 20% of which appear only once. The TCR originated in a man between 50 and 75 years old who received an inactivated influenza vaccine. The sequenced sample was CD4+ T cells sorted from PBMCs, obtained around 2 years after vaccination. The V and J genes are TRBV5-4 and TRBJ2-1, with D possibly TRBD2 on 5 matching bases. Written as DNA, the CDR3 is TGTGCCAGCAGCTTGGACCAATTAAGCGGTGAGCAGTTCTTC. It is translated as CASSLDQLSGEQFF.